The entry below describes one T cell receptor (beta chain). What it binds is not known. The table came from immunoSEQ multiplex PCR; TCRdb's copy has only in-frame clones and leaves some out. The sample has approximately 100,000 clones; 90% are singletons. From germline, CDR1 is LGHNA and CDR2 YNFKEQ. Trimming left V 1 base short and J 0 bases short, with 10 bases between. This CDR3 has 17 residues. This entry is derived from a study of T cell responses to AZD1222 COVID-19 vaccine. Overall study results and limits: Clonal diversity was possibly underestimated, and white British individuals and females predominated among donors. Two AZD1222 administrations were followed by greater Spike-specific TCR breadth and depth. At 160-218 and 743-854, vaccine-associated CD4 TCRs were dominant, and they spanned spike.

This chain links TRBV4-2 with TRBJ1-6; unclear D gene. The sequence was obtained from an adult in good health. This material consisted of peripheral blood, taken on day 0 of AZD1222 vaccination. The CDR3: CASSQASASSYNSPLHF. The CDR3 DNA reads TGTGCCAGCAGCCAAGCGTCCGCCAGCTCCTATAATTCACCCCTCCACTTT.